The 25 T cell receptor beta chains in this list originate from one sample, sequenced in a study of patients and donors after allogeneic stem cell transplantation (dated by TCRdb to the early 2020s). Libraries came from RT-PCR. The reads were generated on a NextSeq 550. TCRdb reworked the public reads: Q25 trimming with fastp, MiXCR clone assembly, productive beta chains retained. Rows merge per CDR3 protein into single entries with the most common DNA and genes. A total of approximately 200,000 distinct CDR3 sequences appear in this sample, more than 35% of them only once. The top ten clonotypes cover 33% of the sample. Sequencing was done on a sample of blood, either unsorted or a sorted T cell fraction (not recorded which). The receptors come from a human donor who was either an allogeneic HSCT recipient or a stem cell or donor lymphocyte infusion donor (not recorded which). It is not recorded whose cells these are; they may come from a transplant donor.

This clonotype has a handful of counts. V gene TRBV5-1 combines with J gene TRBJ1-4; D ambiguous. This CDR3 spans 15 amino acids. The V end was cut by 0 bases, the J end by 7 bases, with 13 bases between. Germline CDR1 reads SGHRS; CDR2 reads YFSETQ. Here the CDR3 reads CASSLEGSTPEKLFF. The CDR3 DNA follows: TGCGCCAGCAGCTTGGAGGGCAGCACCCCTGAAAAACTGTTTTTT.

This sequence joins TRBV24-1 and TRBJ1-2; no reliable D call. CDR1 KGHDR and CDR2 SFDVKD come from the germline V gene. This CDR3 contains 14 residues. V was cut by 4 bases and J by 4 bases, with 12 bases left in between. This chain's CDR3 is CATSDRTSTYGYTF. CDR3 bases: TGTGCCACCAGTGACCGGACGAGTACCTATGGCTACACCTTC.

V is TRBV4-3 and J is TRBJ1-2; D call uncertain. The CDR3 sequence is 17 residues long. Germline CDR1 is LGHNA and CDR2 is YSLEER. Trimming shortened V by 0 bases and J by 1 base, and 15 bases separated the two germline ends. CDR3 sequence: CASSQDIGVRLNYGYTF. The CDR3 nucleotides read TGCGCCAGCAGCCAAGATATCGGGGTTCGGCTTAACTATGGCTACACCTTC.

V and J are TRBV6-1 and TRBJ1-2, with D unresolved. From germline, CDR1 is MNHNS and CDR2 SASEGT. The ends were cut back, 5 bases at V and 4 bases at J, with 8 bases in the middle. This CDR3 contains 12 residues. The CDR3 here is CASSFFGYGYTF. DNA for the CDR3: TGTGCCAGCAGTTTCTTCGGCTATGGCTACACCTTC.

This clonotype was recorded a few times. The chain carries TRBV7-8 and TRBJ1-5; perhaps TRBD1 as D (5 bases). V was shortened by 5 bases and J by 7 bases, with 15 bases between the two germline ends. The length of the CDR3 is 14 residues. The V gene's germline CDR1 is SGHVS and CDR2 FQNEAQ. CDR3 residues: CASSPRGDGQPQHF. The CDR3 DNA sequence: TGTGCCAGCAGCCCCAGAGGGGATGGACAGCCCCAGCATTTT.

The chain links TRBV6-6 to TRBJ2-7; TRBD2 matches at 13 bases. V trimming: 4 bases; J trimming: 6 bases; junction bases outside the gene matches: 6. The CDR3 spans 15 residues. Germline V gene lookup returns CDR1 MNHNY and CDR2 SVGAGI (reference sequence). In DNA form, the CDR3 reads TGTGCCAGCAGTTCTACGGGACTAGCGGGGCGCGAGCAGTACTTC. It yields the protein CASSSTGLAGREQYF.

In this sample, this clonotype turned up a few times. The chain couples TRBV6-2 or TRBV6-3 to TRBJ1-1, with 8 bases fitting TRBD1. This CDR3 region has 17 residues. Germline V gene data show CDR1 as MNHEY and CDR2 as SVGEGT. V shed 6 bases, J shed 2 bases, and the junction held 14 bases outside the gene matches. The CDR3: CASSYPTGAGRNTEAFF. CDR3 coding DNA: TGTGCCAGCAGCTACCCGACAGGGGCGGGTAGAAACACTGAAGCTTTCTTT.

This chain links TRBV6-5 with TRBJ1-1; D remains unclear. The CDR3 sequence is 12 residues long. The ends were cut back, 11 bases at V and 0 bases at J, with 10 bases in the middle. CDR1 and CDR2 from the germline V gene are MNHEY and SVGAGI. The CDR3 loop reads CAAAGVNTEAFF. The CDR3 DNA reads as TGTGCCGCGGCCGGGGTGAACACTGAAGCTTTCTTT.

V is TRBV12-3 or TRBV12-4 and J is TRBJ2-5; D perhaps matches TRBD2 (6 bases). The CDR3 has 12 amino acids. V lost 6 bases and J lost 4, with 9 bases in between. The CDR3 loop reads CASREAGETQYF. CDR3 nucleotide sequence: TGTGCCAGCAGAGAAGCGGGAGAGACCCAGTACTTC.

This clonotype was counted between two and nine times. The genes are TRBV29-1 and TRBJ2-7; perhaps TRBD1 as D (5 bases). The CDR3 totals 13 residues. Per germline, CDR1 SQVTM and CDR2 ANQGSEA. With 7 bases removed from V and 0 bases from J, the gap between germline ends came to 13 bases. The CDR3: CSARTPSSYEQYF. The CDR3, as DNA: TGCAGCGCCCGGACACCCAGCTCCTACGAGCAGTACTTC.

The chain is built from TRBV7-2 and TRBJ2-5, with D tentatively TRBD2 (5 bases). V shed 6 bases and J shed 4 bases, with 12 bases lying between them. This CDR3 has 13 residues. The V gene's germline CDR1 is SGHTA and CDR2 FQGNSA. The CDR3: CASRPGRLETQYF. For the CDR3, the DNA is TGTGCCAGCAGGCCGGGGAGATTAGAGACCCAGTACTTC. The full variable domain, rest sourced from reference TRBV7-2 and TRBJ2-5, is GAGVSQSPSNKVTEKGKDVELRCDPISGHTALYWYRQSLGQGLEFLIYFQGNSAPDKSGLPSDRFSAERTGGSVSTLTIQRTQQEDSAVYLCASRPGRLETQYFGPGTRLLVL.

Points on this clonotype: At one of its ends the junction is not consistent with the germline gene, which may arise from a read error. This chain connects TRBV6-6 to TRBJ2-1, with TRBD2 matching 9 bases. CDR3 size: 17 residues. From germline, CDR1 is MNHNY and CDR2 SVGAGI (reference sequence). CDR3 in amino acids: CASSNSGTSYPHNEQFF. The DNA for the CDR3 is TGTGCCAGCAGTAACTCCGGGACTAGCTACCCGCACAATGAGCAGTTCTTC.

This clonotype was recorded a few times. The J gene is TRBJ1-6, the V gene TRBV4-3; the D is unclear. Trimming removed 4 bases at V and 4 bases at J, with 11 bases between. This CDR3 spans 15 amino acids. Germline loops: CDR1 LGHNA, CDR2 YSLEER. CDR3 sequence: CASSPLLTYNSPLHF. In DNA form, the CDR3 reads TGCGCCAGCAGCCCTCTCCTCACTTATAATTCACCCCTCCACTTT.

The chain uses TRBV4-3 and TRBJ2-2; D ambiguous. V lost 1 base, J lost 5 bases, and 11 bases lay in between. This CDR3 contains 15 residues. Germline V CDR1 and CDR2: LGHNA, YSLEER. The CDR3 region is CASSQAVLGTGELFF. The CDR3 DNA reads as TGCGCCAGCAGCCAAGCGGTCTTGGGAACCGGGGAGCTGTTTTTT.

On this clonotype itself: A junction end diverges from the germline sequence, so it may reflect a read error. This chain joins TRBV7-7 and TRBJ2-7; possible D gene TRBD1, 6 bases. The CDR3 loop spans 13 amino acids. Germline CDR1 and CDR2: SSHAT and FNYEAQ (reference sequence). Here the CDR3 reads CASSLYLGAEQYF. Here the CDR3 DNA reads TGTGCTAGCAGCTTATATTTGGGGGCCGAGCAGTACTTC.

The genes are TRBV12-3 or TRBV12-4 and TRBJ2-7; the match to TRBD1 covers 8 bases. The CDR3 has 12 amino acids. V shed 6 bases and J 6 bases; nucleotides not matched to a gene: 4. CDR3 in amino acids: CASSFDRGEQYF. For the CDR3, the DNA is TGTGCCAGCAGCTTCGACAGGGGCGAGCAGTACTTC.

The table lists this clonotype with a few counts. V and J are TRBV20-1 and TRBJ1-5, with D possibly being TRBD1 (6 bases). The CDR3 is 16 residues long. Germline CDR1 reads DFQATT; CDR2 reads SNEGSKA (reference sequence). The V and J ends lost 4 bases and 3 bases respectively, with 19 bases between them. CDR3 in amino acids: CSAIPAGATYNQPQHF. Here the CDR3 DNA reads TGCAGTGCTATCCCCGCAGGGGCTACATACAATCAGCCCCAGCATTTT.

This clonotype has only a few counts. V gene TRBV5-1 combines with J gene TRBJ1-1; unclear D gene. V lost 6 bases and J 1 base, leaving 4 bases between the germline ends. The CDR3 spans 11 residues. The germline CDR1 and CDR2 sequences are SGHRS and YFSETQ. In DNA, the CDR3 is TGCGCCAGCAACGGGAACACTGAAGCTTTCTTT. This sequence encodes CASNGNTEAFF.

The CDR3 loop reads CATSDRTGELFF. The CDR3 nucleotides read TGTGCCACCAGTGATAGGACCGGGGAGCTGTTTTTT. The chain recombines TRBV24-1 with TRBJ2-2, with no clear D. Per germline, CDR1 KGHDR and CDR2 SFDVKD. CDR3 size: 12 residues. V was pared by 3 bases and J by 5 bases, with 3 bases between.

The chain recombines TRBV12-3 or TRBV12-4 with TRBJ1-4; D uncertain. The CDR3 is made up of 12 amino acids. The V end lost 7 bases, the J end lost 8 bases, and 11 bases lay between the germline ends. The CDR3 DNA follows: TGTGCCAGCACCGGAGGATGGGAAAAACTGTTTTTT. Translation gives CASTGGWEKLFF.

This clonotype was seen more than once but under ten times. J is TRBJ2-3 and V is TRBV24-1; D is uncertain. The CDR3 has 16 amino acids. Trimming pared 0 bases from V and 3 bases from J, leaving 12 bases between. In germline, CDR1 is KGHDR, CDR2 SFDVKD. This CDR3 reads CATSDLRPIGTDTQYF. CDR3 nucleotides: TGTGCCACCAGTGATTTGCGGCCGATAGGTACAGATACGCAGTATTTT.

CDR3 in DNA: TGTGCCATCAGTGAGTCTGGAAGGAACTACGAGCAGTACTTC. This codes for CAISESGRNYEQYF. The chain is built from TRBV10-3 and TRBJ2-7; D is ambiguous. Germline assignment: CDR1 ENHRY and CDR2 SYGVKD. Between the trimmed V and J ends, which lost 0 bases and 3 bases, there was a span of 9 bases. The CDR3 loop spans 14 amino acids.

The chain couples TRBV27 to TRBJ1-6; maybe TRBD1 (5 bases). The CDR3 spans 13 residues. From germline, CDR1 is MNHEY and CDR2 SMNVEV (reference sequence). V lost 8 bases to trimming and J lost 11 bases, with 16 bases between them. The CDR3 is CASGLGTGTPLHF. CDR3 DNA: TGTGCCAGCGGATTAGGGACGGGAACACCCCTCCACTTT.

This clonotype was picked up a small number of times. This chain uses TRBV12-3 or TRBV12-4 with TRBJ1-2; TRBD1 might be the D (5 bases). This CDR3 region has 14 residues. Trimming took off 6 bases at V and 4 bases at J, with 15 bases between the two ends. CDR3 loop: CASSRIGAFYGYTF. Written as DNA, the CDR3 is TGTGCCAGCAGCCGCATAGGGGCATTCTATGGCTACACCTTC.

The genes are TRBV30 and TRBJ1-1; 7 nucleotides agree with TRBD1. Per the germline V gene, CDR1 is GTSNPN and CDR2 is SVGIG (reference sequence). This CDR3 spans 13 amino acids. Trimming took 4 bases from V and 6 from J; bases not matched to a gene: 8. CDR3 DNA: TGTGCCTGGACTACAGGGGATTCTTCTGAAGCTTTCTTT. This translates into CAWTTGDSSEAFF.